The clone carrying this T cell receptor (beta chain) was found many times. Its specificity is not known. This sample was included in a study of T cell repertoires in cytomegalovirus infection. Trimming removed 10 bases at V and 3 bases at J, with 16 bases between. This CDR3 is built from 14 residues. CDR1 and CDR2 from the germline V gene are SGHTA and FQGNSA. TCRdb re-derived calls from the reads in MiXCR, one entry per CDR3 protein. The table records some 940,000 distinct CDR3 sequences, roughly 31% of them present only once. The sample in question was cultured CD8+ T cells from PBMCs, obtained from culture after CMV antigen stimulation. This chain uses TRBV7-2 with TRBJ2-1; D unclear. This TCR was recovered from a human donor in good health (CMV status not recorded). Some clones in this sample may be carry-over from other donors' samples. The CDR3 sequence: CATTGRLNYNEQFF. CDR3 DNA sequence: TGTGCCACGACCGGGCGACTTAACTACAATGAGCAGTTCTTC.